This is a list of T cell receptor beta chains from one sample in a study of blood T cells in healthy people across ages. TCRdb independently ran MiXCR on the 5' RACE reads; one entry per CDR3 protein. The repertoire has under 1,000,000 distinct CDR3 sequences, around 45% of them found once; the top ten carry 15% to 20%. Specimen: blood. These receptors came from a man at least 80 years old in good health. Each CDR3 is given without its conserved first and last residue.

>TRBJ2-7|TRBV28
ATTRPGPPYEQY
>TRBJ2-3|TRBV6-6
ASSYQRDVGDTQY
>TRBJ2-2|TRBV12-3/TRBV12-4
ASSLAQSGELF
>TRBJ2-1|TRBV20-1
SARDYGQPFGNEQF
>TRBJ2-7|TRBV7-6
ASSLRASREGPYEQY
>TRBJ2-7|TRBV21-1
ASSKARPPTRRPYEQY
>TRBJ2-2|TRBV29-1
SVSGTPTGELF
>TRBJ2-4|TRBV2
ASEYLAGGPKY
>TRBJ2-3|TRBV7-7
ASSVNVDGTQY
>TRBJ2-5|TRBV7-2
ASSPAVTLGETQY
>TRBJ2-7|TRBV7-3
ASSSRRAGEQY
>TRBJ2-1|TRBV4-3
ASSSGVSSIQNEQF
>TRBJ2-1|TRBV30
AWGLAGGGNEQF
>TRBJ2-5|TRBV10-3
AISDSAGTETQY
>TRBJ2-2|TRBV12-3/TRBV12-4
ASSLGETGELF
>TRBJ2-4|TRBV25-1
ASSELGVLGKY
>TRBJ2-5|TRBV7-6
ASSSRTDQETQY
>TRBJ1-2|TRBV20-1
SALGAGGDYGYT
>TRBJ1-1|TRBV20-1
SARTSGGDTEAF
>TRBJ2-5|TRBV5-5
ASSRQRPEETQY
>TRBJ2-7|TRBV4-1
ANSQEGQYSYEQY
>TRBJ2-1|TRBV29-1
SVAFGTNEQF
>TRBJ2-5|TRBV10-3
AISLVGTSGQETQY
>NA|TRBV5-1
ASSLAPLAGGQETQY
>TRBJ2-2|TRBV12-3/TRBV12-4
ASSLKMPPIGELF
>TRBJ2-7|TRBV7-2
ASSYQDGSYEQY
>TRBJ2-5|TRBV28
ASSQSTSGRSETQY
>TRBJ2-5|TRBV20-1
SAEDRGRGLVQY
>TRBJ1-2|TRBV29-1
SVELRDRAGGYT
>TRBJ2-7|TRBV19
ASSRLAGDGYNEQY
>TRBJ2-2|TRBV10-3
AISETDATGELF
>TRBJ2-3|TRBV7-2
ASSFRLAGSDTQY
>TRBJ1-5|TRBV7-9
ASSLDGEQPQH
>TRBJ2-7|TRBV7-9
ASSLAGTVPEQY
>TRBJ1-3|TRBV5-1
ASSSSTGISGNTIY
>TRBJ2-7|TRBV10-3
AIRTGDYEQY
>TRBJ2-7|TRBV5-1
ASSLGFTTLSSYEQY
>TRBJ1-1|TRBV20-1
SAPGTQNTEAF
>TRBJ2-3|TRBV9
ASSARGYTDTQY
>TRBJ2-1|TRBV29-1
SVGDIYNEQF
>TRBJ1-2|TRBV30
ARRSMAGGYT
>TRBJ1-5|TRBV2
ASRGDSTNQPRH
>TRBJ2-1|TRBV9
ASSATDRDREQF
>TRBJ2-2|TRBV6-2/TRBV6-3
ASSFLGQGNTGELF
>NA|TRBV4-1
ASSQEGGRDEQY
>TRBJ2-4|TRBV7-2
ASSLAGAKNIQY
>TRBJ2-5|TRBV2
ASSTQGVGEQY
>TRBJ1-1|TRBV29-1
SVHRTGGTMNTEAF
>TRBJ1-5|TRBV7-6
ASSLPGRPQH
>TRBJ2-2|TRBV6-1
ASSETTGSPGELF
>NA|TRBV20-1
SARVDGGGETQY
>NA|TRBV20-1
SARLISGSPEQY
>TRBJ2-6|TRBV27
ASKTGSPGANVLT
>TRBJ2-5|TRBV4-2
ASSQLLARDSETQC
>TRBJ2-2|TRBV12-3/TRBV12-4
ASSPLNGGELF